This T cell receptor beta chain was sequenced for a study of blood T cell repertoires in COVID-19 (dated by TCRdb to 2020 to 2022). With regard to the full study: Samples from collaborators originated in the United States, Italy and Spain and spanned both the acute and convalescent phases of COVID-19. The material from the prospective study consisted of cDNA or gDNA derived from T cells, B-cell-depleted T cells, or PBMCs. The samples were drawn from two sources: the first 160 participants of the ongoing ImmuneRACE study, and some 1,300 subjects contributed by 6 global collaborators. Nearly every sample came with metadata listing a de-identified subject ID, COVID-19 status, age in years and sex. The repertoires were released in a freely available public database meant as a resource for research on the immune response to SARS-CoV-2. The dataset comprised deeply sampled blood TCRbeta repertoires from subjects exposed to, actively infected with, or recovered from COVID-19. Where available, HLA class I and class II types were taken from metadata supplied by the sample provider and were not determined by assay-based typing. Results the study describes overall, beyond this receptor: Clinical and demographic metadata were provided uncurated, with the amount varying by source and participant.

A note on this clone: The antigen it binds to is not known. There are no base qualities to consult, and no much larger clone falls within one base.

The collaborating institutions used their own protocols to collect whole blood in K2EDTA tubes. Collaborator samples were shipped for TCRbeta analysis as frozen whole blood, isolated PBMCs, or DNA extracted from either sample type. TCRbeta CDR3 regions were amplified from genomic DNA by means of the immunoSEQ Assay, a bias-controlled multiplex PCR. In the paper's pipeline: Nucleated cell counts per sample were estimated from amplification of reference gene primers within the assay. To quantify the absolute abundance of each unique TCRbeta CDR3 rearrangement, sequence reads were collapsed and filtered. For each sample, productive Simpson clonality was calculated by taking the square root of Simpson's diversity index across productive rearrangements. Held by TCRdb, this immuneACCESS table contains in-frame sequences only and omits some clones. Under half of the omission traces to an unresolved V gene where checked; the cause of the rest is unknown. The V and J calls and the clone size are those of that table, but D and trimming were determined from the DNA. The sample table contains about 160,000 clones; only one count was recorded for under 80% of them. The ten largest clones add up to roughly 2.8% of the sample.

Inclusive of the bounding cysteine and phenylalanine, the CDR3 is 12 residues long. Here the CDR3 DNA is all that survives: 36 bases in frame from base 1. V lost 5 bases and J lost 10 bases; the stretch between them is 14 bases long. The TCR originated in a man in his 70s with acute or convalescent COVID-19. The sequence links TRBV12-3 or TRBV12-4 to TRBJ1-1; the D segment could be TRBD1, given 6 matching bases. Source material: peripheral blood. The DNA sequence is as follows: TGTGCCAGCAGTCAACAGGGAATAATAGCTTTCTTT. Its amino acids are CASSQQGIIAFF.